A single sample gave rise to the 21 T cell receptor beta chains below, sequenced in a study of blood T cell repertoires in COVID-19. Method: immunoSEQ multiplex PCR; TCRdb's copy keeps in-frame clones and lacks some. The table shows approximately 250,000 clones, with 86% occurring only once. Sequencing used peripheral blood. These receptors were taken from a young man with active or convalescent COVID-19.

The chain employs TRBV6-5 and TRBJ2-3, with D perhaps TRBD1 (5 bases). Trimming left V 5 bases short and J 4 bases short, with 13 bases between. The CDR3 loop spans 14 amino acids. CDR1 MNHEY and CDR2 SVGAGI come from the germline V gene. The chain's CDR3 is CASSNRPYADTQYF. The CDR3 region has the DNA TGTGCCAGCAGTAACAGGCCATATGCAGATACGCAGTATTTT.

V is TRBV6-5 and J is TRBJ2-3; D remains unclear. The CDR3 length is 13 residues. Germline V CDR1 and CDR2: MNHEY, SVGAGI. The V end was cut by 7 bases, the J end by 10 bases, with 18 bases between. The CDR3, as DNA: TGTGCCAGCACTAGAGCGAGGTGGTCTTCGCAGTATTTT. This gives the protein CASTRARWSSQYF.

V usage is TRBV18 and J usage is TRBJ2-7; 11 bases match TRBD2. This CDR3 spans 16 amino acids. J lost 4 bases, V lost 2 bases, and 7 bases had no gene match. Germline values: CDR1 KGHSH, CDR2 LQKENI. This CDR3 reads CASSPFLAGGSYEQYF. The CDR3 DNA sequence: TGTGCCAGCTCACCATTCCTAGCGGGAGGTTCATACGAGCAGTACTTC. The whole variable domain, remainder taken from reference TRBV18 and TRBJ2-7, is NAGVMQNPRHLVRRRGQEARLRCSPMKGHSHVYWYRQLPEEGLKFMVYLQKENIIDESGMPKERFSAEFPKEGPSILRIQQVVRGDSAAYFCASSPFLAGGSYEQYFGPGTRLTVT.

This rearrangement joins TRBV14 to TRBJ1-6; D is undetermined. V gave up 2 bases and J gave up 7 bases, with 12 bases separating them. Germline assignment: CDR1 SGHDN and CDR2 FVKESK. The CDR3 is 15 residues long. The CDR3 region is CASSQKIFLNSPLHF. CDR3 in DNA: TGTGCCAGCAGCCAAAAAATCTTTTTAAATTCACCCCTCCACTTT.

DNA for the CDR3: TGCAGCGTTGGGGACAGTGCCGGAAACACCATATATTTT. This sequence encodes CSVGDSAGNTIYF. V is TRBV29-1 and J is TRBJ1-3; 7 positions match TRBD1. Germline values: CDR1 SQVTM, CDR2 ANQGSEA. The CDR3 sequence is 13 residues long. V lost 4 bases and J lost 4; bases outside the gene matches: 4. Looking up the rest from reference TRBV29-1 and TRBJ1-3 gives the full variable domain: SAVISQKPSRDICQRGTSLTIQCQVDSQVTMMFWYRQQPGQSLTLIATANQGSEATYESGFVIDKFPISRPNLTFSTLTVSNMSPEDSSIYLCSVGDSAGNTIYFGEGSWLTVV.

Of note for this clone: Other DNA variants within this sample encode the same CDR3. V and J are TRBV4-1 and TRBJ2-7; 9 bases line up with TRBD1. CDR1 is MGHRA, CDR2 YSYEKL, per germline. The V segment lost 3 bases and the J segment 5 bases; nucleotides outside the gene matches: 11. The CDR3 loop spans 16 amino acids. The CDR3: CASSHLFRDRDHEQYF. The DNA of the CDR3 is TGCGCCAGCAGCCACCTTTTCCGGGACAGGGACCACGAGCAGTACTTC.

This chain joins TRBV3-1 (or the pseudogene TRBV3-2) and TRBJ2-1, with 13 bases fitting TRBD2. This CDR3 region has 15 residues. V shed 7 bases, J shed 7 bases, and the junction held 7 bases outside the gene matches. Germline CDR1 and CDR2: LGHDT and YNNKEL (reference sequence). The DNA for the CDR3 is TGTGCCAGCACCTTACTAGCGGGGGGGAAAAATGAGCAGTTCTTC. Translated: CASTLLAGGKNEQFF.

Notes on this clone: The sample contains more than one DNA sequence encoding this CDR3. CDR3 residues: CASSAGLAGSTDTQYF. The DNA for the CDR3 is TGCGCCAGCAGTGCTGGACTAGCGGGGTCCACAGATACGCAGTATTTT. This sequence joins TRBV5-1 and TRBJ2-3, with 12 bases identical to TRBD2. CDR3 length equals 16 residues. CDR1 and CDR2 (germline): SGHRS, YFSETQ. J lost 2 bases, V lost 5 bases, and 6 bases had no gene match.

This clone was seen once. V usage is TRBV6-5 and J usage is TRBJ2-7, with 8 bases aligning to TRBD1. Germline CDR1 MNHEY, CDR2 SVGAGI. The CDR3 is 15 residues long. V dropped 8 bases and J dropped 6; count of bases not matched to a gene: 15. CDR3 sequence reads: CASGGQGDSLTEQYF. CDR3 sequence (DNA): TGTGCCAGCGGCGGACAGGGTGACTCATTAACCGAGCAGTACTTC.

This chain connects TRBV5-6 to TRBJ2-7; TRBD1 agrees at 7 bases. CDR1 is SGHDT, CDR2 YYEEEE, per germline. V lost 2 bases and J lost 0; bases outside the gene matches: 2. The CDR3 has 14 residues. CDR3 DNA: TGTGCCAGCAGCTTACAGGGGAGCTCCTACGAGCAGTACTTC. This codes for CASSLQGSSYEQYF.

The chain uses TRBV7-3 and TRBJ2-2, with 8 bases identical to TRBD2. The CDR3 sequence is 17 residues long. The germline V gene encodes CDR1 SGHTA and CDR2 FQGTGA. J lost 0 bases, V lost 2 bases, and 5 bases had no gene match. The CDR3 loop is CASSLLAGGANTGELFF. CDR3 DNA sequence: TGTGCCAGCAGCTTACTCGCGGGAGGCGCGAACACCGGGGAGCTGTTTTTT.

V and J are TRBV6-5 and TRBJ1-3, with D uncertain. The CDR3 covers 15 residues. Trimming took 10 bases from V and 1 from J, leaving 17 bases between them. From germline, CDR1 is MNHEY and CDR2 SVGAGI. For the CDR3, the DNA is TGTGCCACCCACCGTGGGCTTCAATCTGGAAACACCATATATTTT. It translates to CATHRGLQSGNTIYF.

This clone occurred a few times. The chain carries TRBV7-2 and TRBJ2-7, with D tentatively TRBD2 (7 bases). Trimming left V 1 base short and J 3 bases short, with 22 bases between. The CDR3 is 18 amino acids. Per germline, CDR1 SGHTA and CDR2 FQGNSA. This chain's CDR3 is CASSLVNGMGGAHYEQYF. The CDR3 DNA follows: TGTGCCAGCAGCTTAGTGAATGGTATGGGGGGGGCCCACTACGAGCAGTACTTC.

This clone was observed a few times. The gene calls are TRBV5-1 and TRBJ1-3, with D possibly being TRBD1 (6 bases). The V gene lost 4 bases and the J gene lost 2 bases, with 13 bases spanning the gap. From germline, CDR1 is SGHRS and CDR2 YFSETQ. This CDR3 has 15 residues. For the CDR3, the DNA is TGCGCCAGCAGCACTACAGGGACGGCTGGAAACACCATATATTTT. This gives the protein CASSTTGTAGNTIYF.

The J gene is TRBJ1-5, the V gene TRBV28; possible D gene TRBD1, 5 bases. The CDR3 runs to 15 residues. Germline V gives CDR1 MDHEN, CDR2 SYDVKM. Trimming removed 6 bases at V and 1 base at J, with 13 bases between. The CDR3 is CASSLRRGSNQPQHF. CDR3 coding DNA: TGTGCCAGCAGCCTCAGACGGGGGAGCAATCAGCCCCAGCATTTT.

This chain joins TRBV11-2 and TRBJ2-5; possible D gene TRBD2, 5 bases. Per germline, CDR1 SGHAT and CDR2 FQNNGV. This CDR3 region has 16 residues. Trimming removed 0 bases from V and 0 bases from J, with 11 bases in between. CDR3 sequence: CASSLELGPYQETQYF. Written as DNA, the CDR3 is TGTGCCAGCAGCTTAGAACTAGGTCCGTACCAAGAGACCCAGTACTTC.

The chain combines TRBV28 with TRBJ1-3; D may be TRBD1 (5 bases). Trimming shortened V by 5 bases and J by 0 bases, and 17 bases separated the two germline ends. Germline CDR1 MDHEN, CDR2 SYDVKM. CDR3 length equals 17 residues. CDR3 in amino acids: CASSPGQIVDSGNTIYF. CDR3 bases: TGTGCCAGCAGTCCCGGACAAATCGTTGACTCTGGAAACACCATATATTTT.

This clone was seen just once. V usage is TRBV30 and J usage is TRBJ2-1; D may be TRBD2 (5 bases). The CDR3 extends over 15 amino acids. CDR1 and CDR2 (germline): GTSNPN, SVGIG (reference sequence). Between the trimmed V and J ends, which lost 0 bases and 5 bases, there was a span of 14 bases. The CDR3 protein is CAWSVLGIGDNEQFF. The CDR3 DNA reads TGTGCCTGGAGTGTACTCGGGATTGGCGACAATGAGCAGTTCTTC. The complete variable domain, with remaining parts taken from reference TRBV30 and TRBJ2-1, reads SQTIHQWPATLVQPVGSPLSLECTVEGTSNPNLYWYRQAAGRGLQLLFYSVGIGQISSEVPQNLSASRPQDRQFILSSKKLLLSDSGFYLCAWSVLGIGDNEQFFGPGTRLTVL.

The chain is built from TRBV9 and TRBJ1-2; possible D gene TRBD1, 6 bases. V was pared by 4 bases and J by 0 bases, with 19 bases between. In germline, CDR1 is SGDLS, CDR2 YYNGEE. The CDR3 spans 17 residues. CDR3 nucleotides: TGTGCCAGCAGCCCGGGGGCGGGGGTCTTAGCTAACTATGGCTACACCTTC. Translated, it gives CASSPGAGVLANYGYTF.

The chain employs TRBV19 and TRBJ2-1; 10 nucleotides align to TRBD1. The CDR3 loop spans 15 amino acids. The trim removed 7 bases at V and 5 bases at J, leaving 8 bases unmatched. Germline CDR1 and CDR2: LNHDA and SQIVND (reference sequence). As DNA, the CDR3 is TGTGCCAGTAACACGCCGGGGACAGGGGACAATGAGCAGTTCTTC. Residues: CASNTPGTGDNEQFF.

The rearrangement links TRBV19 to TRBJ2-7, with unresolved D. Germline-derived CDR1 and CDR2 are LNHDA and SQIVND (reference sequence). There are 15 residues in the CDR3. V was cut by 3 bases and J by 1 base, with 13 bases left in between. CDR3 in amino acids: CASSIIHSTSYEQYF. CDR3 nucleotides: TGTGCCAGTAGTATCATCCACAGCACTTCCTACGAGCAGTACTTC. Full variable domain (outside the CDR3, taken from reference TRBV19 and TRBJ2-7): DGGITQSPKYLFRKEGQNVTLSCEQNLNHDAMYWYRQDPGQGLRLIYYSQIVNDFQKGDIAEGYSVSREKKESFPLTVTSAQKNPTAFYLCASSIIHSTSYEQYFGPGTRLTVT.